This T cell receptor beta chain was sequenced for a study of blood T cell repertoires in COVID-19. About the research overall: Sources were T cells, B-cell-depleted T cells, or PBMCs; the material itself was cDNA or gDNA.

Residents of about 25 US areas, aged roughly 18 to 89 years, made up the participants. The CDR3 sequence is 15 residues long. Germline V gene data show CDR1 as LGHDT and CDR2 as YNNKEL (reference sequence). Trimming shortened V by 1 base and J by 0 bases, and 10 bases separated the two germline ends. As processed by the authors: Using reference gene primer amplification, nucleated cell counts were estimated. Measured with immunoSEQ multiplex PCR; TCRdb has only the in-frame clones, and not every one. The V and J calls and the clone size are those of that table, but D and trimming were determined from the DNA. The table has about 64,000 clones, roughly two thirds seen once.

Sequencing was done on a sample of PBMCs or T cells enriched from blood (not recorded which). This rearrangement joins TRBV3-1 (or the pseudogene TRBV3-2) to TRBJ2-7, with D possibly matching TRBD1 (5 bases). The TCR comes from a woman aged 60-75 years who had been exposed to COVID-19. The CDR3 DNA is TGTGCCAGCAGCCAAGGTTCAGGGCCCTCCTACGAGCAGTACTTC. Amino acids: CASSQGSGPSYEQYF.